Each of the 26 T cell receptor beta chains below was sequenced from the same sample in a study of T cells after yellow fever vaccination. TCRdb redid the calling of the 5' RACE reads with MiXCR, one entry per CDR3 protein. The data contain 450,000 to 550,000 distinct CDR3 sequences, 20% to 25% of them seen just once; the ten biggest clones take up roughly a sixth. Sequenced here: PBMCs, sampled more than 20 days after the first yellow fever vaccination. The receptors were gathered from a man younger than 35 who received the YFV17D yellow fever vaccine.

This clonotype has at least ten counts. This chain joins TRBV18 and TRBJ2-5; D gene unclear. Germline V CDR1 and CDR2: KGHSH, LQKENI. The CDR3 extends over 14 amino acids. V shed 6 bases and J shed 4 bases, with 15 bases lying between them. The CDR3 reads CASSDPRVGETQYF. In DNA form, the CDR3 reads TGTGCCAGCTCCGACCCGCGAGTTGGAGAGACCCAGTACTTC.

This chain joins TRBV19 and TRBJ1-6, with D unresolved. Trimming took 3 bases from V and 9 from J, leaving 6 bases between them. The CDR3 loop spans 12 amino acids. Germline V gene lookup returns CDR1 LNHDA and CDR2 SQIVND (reference sequence). CDR3 protein: CASSMAVSPLHF. The DNA of the CDR3 is TGTGCCAGTAGTATGGCAGTTTCACCCCTCCACTTT.

In this sample, this clonotype turned up a few times. The gene calls are TRBV12-3 or TRBV12-4 and TRBJ1-5; no clear D. The CDR3 totals 12 residues. V lost 3 bases, J lost 6 bases, and 6 bases lay in between. CDR3 region: CASSLTGQPQHF. CDR3 DNA: TGTGCCAGCAGTTTGACGGGTCAGCCCCAGCATTTT.

This clonotype was counted between two and nine times. V gene TRBV3-1 combines with J gene TRBJ1-1; D may be TRBD1 (6 bases). The CDR3 length is 14 residues. Germline CDR1 reads LGHDT; CDR2 reads YNNKEL (reference sequence). V lost 4 bases and J 11 bases, leaving 20 bases between the germline ends. For the CDR3, the DNA is TGTGCCAGCAGCCCGCCCGGTGCGGGGGCAGGGGCTTTCTTT. It encodes CASSPPGAGAGAFF.

This clonotype was detected only a few times. V and J are TRBV7-2 and TRBJ2-1; D not certain. The length of the CDR3 is 16 residues. The germline CDR1 and CDR2 sequences are SGHTA and FQGNSA. Trimming removed 2 bases at V and 2 bases at J, with 13 bases between. In nucleotides, the CDR3 is TGTGCCAGCAGCTTATTCGGCCGTTCGACCTACAATGAGCAGTTCTTC. It yields the protein CASSLFGRSTYNEQFF. The complete variable domain, with remaining parts taken from reference TRBV7-2 and TRBJ2-1, reads GAGVSQSPSNKVTEKGKDVELRCDPISGHTALYWYRQSLGQGLEFLIYFQGNSAPDKSGLPSDRFSAERTGGSVSTLTIQRTQQEDSAVYLCASSLFGRSTYNEQFFGPGTRLTVL.

This clonotype appeared a few times. The J gene is TRBJ1-6, the V gene TRBV4-3; D ambiguous. V lost 0 bases and J 0 bases, leaving 9 bases between the germline ends. Germline V gene data show CDR1 as LGHNA and CDR2 as YSLEER. This CDR3 has 17 residues. In nucleotides, the CDR3 is TGCGCCAGCAGCCAAGAAGAAGTATCCTCCTATAATTCACCCCTCCACTTT. Protein sequence: CASSQEEVSSYNSPLHF.

V is TRBV3-1 and J is TRBJ1-2, with D uncertain. Germline CDR1 is LGHDT and CDR2 is YNNKEL (reference sequence). The CDR3 runs 15 residues. V gave up 3 bases and J gave up 3 bases, with 14 bases separating them. CDR3 DNA: TGTGCCAGCAGCCAGGACCGGGAATGGGACTATGGCTACACCTTC. Translation: CASSQDREWDYGYTF.

This clonotype was counted a few times. The rearrangement uses TRBV12-3 or TRBV12-4 and TRBJ1-5; a possible D gene is TRBD1 (5 bases). The V end lost 3 bases, the J end lost 7 bases, and 13 bases lay between the germline ends. The CDR3 runs 14 residues. CDR3 nucleotide sequence: TGTGCCAGCAGTTTTCAGGGAGAAACCCAGCCCCAGCATTTT. This codes for CASSFQGETQPQHF.

This clonotype was observed a handful of times. The chain carries TRBV7-2 and TRBJ2-5; TRBD2 might be the D (5 bases). The CDR3 extends over 14 amino acids. CDR1 is SGHTA, CDR2 FQGNSA, per germline. V was clipped by 5 bases and J by 7 bases, with 17 bases between them. CDR3 residues: CASSPQRLPGTQYF. The DNA for the CDR3 is TGTGCCAGCAGCCCCCAGCGGCTCCCTGGGACCCAGTACTTC.

The sample holds one count of this clonotype. This chain uses TRBV24-1 with TRBJ2-1; 9 positions agree with TRBD1. The CDR3 loop spans 16 amino acids. CDR1 is KGHDR and CDR2 is SFDVKD in the germline V gene. Trimming removed 3 bases from V and 5 bases from J; junction bases left unmatched: 7. CDR3 sequence (DNA): TGTGCCACCAGTGATCCTCGACAGGGGGAGAACAATGAGCAGTTCTTC. Its translation: CATSDPRQGENNEQFF.

There are many counts of this clonotype. The chain joins TRBV10-3 to TRBJ2-1; D unresolved. With 4 bases removed from V and 6 bases from J, the gap between germline ends came to 19 bases. CDR1 is ENHRY, CDR2 SYGVKD, per germline. CDR3 size: 16 residues. CDR3 amino acids: CAISGSDELYGNEQFF. The DNA for the CDR3 is TGTGCCATCAGTGGTTCCGACGAGCTTTACGGCAATGAGCAGTTCTTC.

The CDR3 is CSARMTGRETQYF. The CDR3 DNA reads TGCAGTGCTAGGATGACAGGGAGGGAGACCCAGTACTTC. V usage is TRBV20-1 and J usage is TRBJ2-5, with D perhaps TRBD1 (7 bases). The CDR3 is made up of 13 amino acids. Germline CDR1 reads DFQATT; CDR2 reads SNEGSKA (reference sequence). The V end lost 3 bases, the J end lost 5 bases, and 13 bases lay between the germline ends.

This clonotype was observed many times. V and J are TRBV12-3 or TRBV12-4 and TRBJ1-2; D not certain. The germline V and J ends were trimmed by 6 bases and 2 bases, with 4 bases remaining between them. This CDR3 has 11 residues. CDR3 nucleotides: TGTGCCAGCAGCTCCAACTATGGCTACACCTTC. It encodes CASSSNYGYTF.

This clonotype was counted only a few times. The chain is built from TRBV29-1 and TRBJ2-5; possibly TRBD1 for D (6 bases). This CDR3 has 12 amino acids. CDR1 SQVTM and CDR2 ANQGSEA come from the germline V gene. V shed 6 bases and J shed 4 bases, with 12 bases lying between them. The CDR3 here is CSVRKGGETQYF. Written as DNA, the CDR3 is TGCAGCGTGAGGAAAGGGGGAGAGACCCAGTACTTC.

The V call is TRBV12-3 or TRBV12-4, the J call TRBJ1-2; TRBD1 might be the D (5 bases). V lost 3 bases, J lost 4 bases, and 12 bases lay in between. The CDR3 extends over 14 amino acids. The CDR3 DNA follows: TGTGCCAGCAGTTTCCAAGACAGCGCCTATGGCTACACCTTC. Translating it yields CASSFQDSAYGYTF.

This clonotype was recorded at least ten times. V and J are TRBV5-5 and TRBJ2-2, with 7 bases fitting TRBD1. Per germline, CDR1 SGHKS and CDR2 YYEKEE (reference sequence). This CDR3 has 16 amino acids. The V segment lost 6 bases and the J segment 3 bases; nucleotides outside the gene matches: 11. The DNA of the CDR3 is TGTGCCAGCACCAAGAAACAGGGGCGAGACACCGGGGAGCTGTTTTTT. Translated, it gives CASTKKQGRDTGELFF.

In its sample, this clonotype was seen a few times. The genes are TRBV2 and TRBJ2-3; 7 nucleotides line up with TRBD1. After removal of 5 bases from V and 4 bases from J, the junction contained 18 bases not matched to a gene. This CDR3 is built from 18 residues. Germline CDR1 is SNHLY and CDR2 is FYNNEI. The CDR3 loop reads CASSQRRGQLKEADTQYF. In DNA, the CDR3 is TGTGCCAGCAGTCAACGAAGGGGGCAGTTAAAAGAGGCAGATACGCAGTATTTT.

This clonotype was counted a few times. V and J are TRBV19 and TRBJ2-1, with TRBD2 matching over 8 bases. Germline lookup yields CDR1 LNHDA and CDR2 SQIVND (reference sequence). CDR3 size: 15 residues. J gave up 5 bases and V 1 base, and 4 bases lay outside the gene matches. CDR3 nucleotides: TGTGCCAGTAGTATAGTTGGGACTAGAAACAATGAGCAGTTCTTC. Protein product: CASSIVGTRNNEQFF. Based on the CDR3 plus reference TRBV19 and TRBJ2-1, the full variable domain is DGGITQSPKYLFRKEGQNVTLSCEQNLNHDAMYWYRQDPGQGLRLIYYSQIVNDFQKGDIAEGYSVSREKKESFPLTVTSAQKNPTAFYLCASSIVGTRNNEQFFGPGTRLTVL.

This sequence joins TRBV7-2 and TRBJ1-2, with no clear D. V was cut by 6 bases and J by 0 bases, with 11 bases left in between. The CDR3 totals 14 residues. Per germline, CDR1 SGHTA and CDR2 FQGNSA. CDR3 residues: CASRRTTANYGYTF. The CDR3 DNA is TGTGCCAGCAGGCGGACCACAGCTAACTATGGCTACACCTTC.

This chain connects TRBV12-3 or TRBV12-4 to TRBJ2-3; weak D call: TRBD1 (5 bases). The V and J ends lost 7 bases and 1 base respectively, with 15 bases between them. The CDR3 length is 15 residues. The CDR3 protein is CASTERLGGTDTQYF. DNA for the CDR3: TGTGCCAGCACCGAACGGTTAGGGGGCACAGATACGCAGTATTTT.

This clonotype was observed many times. The chain uses TRBV12-3 or TRBV12-4 and TRBJ2-5; no clear D gene. This CDR3 contains 14 residues. Trimming removed 3 bases from V and 4 bases from J, with 12 bases in between. CDR3 residues: CASSFPASPETQYF. The DNA for the CDR3 is TGTGCCAGCAGTTTCCCGGCCTCTCCAGAGACCCAGTACTTC.

In this sample, this clonotype turned up many times. This chain uses TRBV6-5 with TRBJ2-2; D possibly uses TRBD1 or TRBD2 (5 bases each). CDR3 length: 13 residues. Germline values: CDR1 MNHEY, CDR2 SVGAGI. Trimming left V 3 bases short and J 6 bases short, with 8 bases between. For the CDR3, the DNA is TGTGCCAGCAGTTATGGGGGAGCCGGGGAGCTGTTTTTT. Its protein is CASSYGGAGELFF.

The rearrangement uses TRBV12-3 or TRBV12-4 and TRBJ1-5; no clear D gene. This CDR3 comprises 15 residues. Trimming cost V 2 bases and J 0 bases, with 8 bases left between them. CDR3 nucleotides: TGTGCCAGCAGTTTATCCGCAGGTAGCAATCAGCCCCAGCATTTT. It yields the protein CASSLSAGSNQPQHF.

The chain has TRBV6-2 or TRBV6-3 and TRBJ2-1; 7 bases line up with TRBD2. V shed 6 bases, J shed 2 bases, and the junction held 16 bases outside the gene matches. CDR3 length equals 18 residues. The germline V gene has CDR1 MNHEY and CDR2 SVGEGT. The CDR3 loop is CASSPSRIEAGPYNEQFF. Here the CDR3 DNA reads TGTGCCAGCAGCCCCAGTAGGATAGAAGCGGGGCCCTACAATGAGCAGTTCTTC.

This clonotype appeared a single time. The chain employs TRBV20-1 and TRBJ2-1; D gene uncertain. Germline V CDR1 and CDR2: DFQATT, SNEGSKA (reference sequence). V was trimmed by 3 bases and J by 1 base, leaving 7 bases between them. The CDR3 runs to 13 residues. CDR3 residues: CSASGISYNEQFF. As DNA, the CDR3 is TGCAGTGCTAGCGGAATATCCTACAATGAGCAGTTCTTC.

The V call is TRBV27, the J call TRBJ1-5; unclear D gene. The CDR3 is 16 residues long. Germline assignment: CDR1 MNHEY and CDR2 SMNVEV (reference sequence). Between the trimmed V and J ends, which lost 3 bases and 0 bases, there was a span of 12 bases. The CDR3 here is CASSLGGIGSNQPQHF. CDR3 nucleotide sequence: TGTGCCAGCAGTTTGGGCGGAATCGGTAGCAATCAGCCCCAGCATTTT.